This TCR beta chain originates from a study of Graves' ophthalmopathy and Graves' hyperthyroidism. Study background: Stable hyperthyroidism was defined by absence of ophthalmopathy within 18 months of follow-up. Study conclusions and caveats: Separation of ophthalmopathy from stable hyperthyroidism was achieved by a 13-signature model, at approximately 90% sensitivity and 81.08% specificity.

TCR beta CDR3 regions were amplified from RNA transcripts. The first round was an RT-PCR with HTBI primers, and the second round was a multiplex PCR. Using its own MiXCR run on the multiplex PCR reads, TCRdb lists one record per CDR3 protein. The data contain some 1.1 million distinct CDR3 sequences, about 35% of them seen just once; the ten biggest clones take up over 8.5%. The CDR3 has 15 residues. Trimming left V 4 bases short and J 1 base short, with 14 bases between. Germline V CDR1 and CDR2: SGHRS, YFSETQ. In its sample, this clonotype was seen many times. The antigen is undetermined. This receptor was taken from an adult man with Graves' hyperthyroidism. V and J are TRBV5-1 and TRBJ2-5, with TRBD1 as a possible D gene (5 bases). What was sequenced was peripheral blood or thyroid tissue (not recorded which). CDR3 region: CASSTAGNAQETQYF. DNA for the CDR3: TGCGCCAGCAGCACTGCAGGGAATGCCCAAGAGACCCAGTACTTC.